Sequencing of this TCR beta chain was carried out in a study of blood T cell repertoires in COVID-19. Study-wide background: Donors in the United States, Italy and Spain gave samples during acute or convalescent COVID-19. T cells, B-cell-depleted T cells, or PBMCs supplied cDNA or gDNA.

Authors' methods: Counts of nucleated cells, estimated from reference gene primer amplification, were obtained. Measured with immunoSEQ multiplex PCR; TCRdb has only the in-frame clones, and not every one. V, J and clone size are taken as reported in that table, and D and trimming were inferred from the DNA itself. The sample lists 85,000 to 110,000 clones, approximately 84% seen once, with 6.2% in the top ten. This clone appeared many times. Germline loops: CDR1 LGHDT, CDR2 YNNKEL (reference sequence). This CDR3 has 16 residues. V gave up 4 bases and J gave up 3 bases; unmatched junction bases: 7. The chain joins TRBV3-1 (or the pseudogene TRBV3-2) to TRBJ1-2; the match to TRBD1 covers 11 bases. The sequence was collected from a human donor in a cohort sampled during active COVID-19. The sample comprised peripheral blood. CDR3 sequence reads: CASSRTPGQGDYGYTF. The CDR3 DNA sequence: TGTGCCAGCAGCCGTACTCCGGGACAGGGGGACTATGGCTACACCTTC.